Listed below are T cell receptor beta chains from one sample, sequenced in a study of cytomegalovirus exposure and HLA in healthy donors. Generated by immunoSEQ multiplex PCR, the TCRdb table keeps only in-frame clones and is missing some. This sample has 200,000 or so clones; over 75% occur once, and the top ten carry roughly 0.095%. What was sequenced was PBMCs. The source is a boy aged 2 to 10 in good health and CMV-seronegative. Both conserved end residues are trimmed from each CDR3. Each record gives: V gene, J gene, CDR3 protein.

TRBV30,TRBJ2-1,AWRSSSYNEQF
TRBV19,TRBJ1-5,ASSIDRDQPQH
TRBV4-1,TRBJ2-5,ASSQDELKGLAPQETQY
TRBV29-1,TRBJ2-7,SVEVPSYEQY
TRBV9,TRBJ2-3,ASSAAPKTSGTDTQY
TRBV11-3,TRBJ1-5,ASSTRTRDREVNQPQH
TRBV5-1,TRBJ1-2,ASSLAFPGANYGYT
TRBV14,TRBJ2-1,ASSSGGSYNEQF
TRBV7-9,TRBJ2-7,ASSPGGAEQY
TRBV6-5,TRBJ1-6,ASKGLRGIDSPLH
TRBV4-3,TRBJ2-7,ASSQAPSYEQY
TRBV30,TRBJ1-2,AWNSWTVYGYT
TRBV12-5,TRBJ1-1,ASGPDSTNTEAF
TRBV15,TRBJ1-1,ATSRTGEGTEAF
TRBV11-2,TRBJ2-7,ASSLDRRGKGQGPYEQY
TRBV7-2,TRBJ1-2,ASSGEHYGYT
TRBV2,NA,ASSDIERRMSIVGLAGSYEQY
TRBV6-1,TRBJ2-7,ASRLEDPYEQY
TRBV7-6,TRBJ2-3,ASSLDVKHSTDTQY
TRBV27,TRBJ2-2,ASSQGTDTGELF
TRBV2,TRBJ1-1,ASKVDRNTEAF
TRBV28,TRBJ2-3,ASSPNHLLRDTTDTQY
TRBV2,TRBJ1-2,ASAFVSRGYT
TRBV5-1,TRBJ2-1,ASYFGKLADYNEQF
TRBV27,TRBJ2-6,ASSLKRNRGSGANVLT
TRBV7-8,TRBJ2-1,ASSNSRGGSYNEQF
TRBV7-7,TRBJ2-3,ASSLGGGVTDTQY
TRBV6-1,TRBJ2-5,ASSEVALAGVETQY
TRBV9,TRBJ1-5,ASSVGAGPSQPQH
TRBV4-3,TRBJ1-2,ASSTGQGYGYT
TRBV7-9,TRBJ2-7,ASSSPRGDRAHEQY
TRBV5-1,TRBJ2-3,ASSALPSGGATDTQY
TRBV5-5,TRBJ2-7,ASSFSTGSGEQY
TRBV7-2,TRBJ1-4,ASSDRSTNEKLF
TRBV4-2,TRBJ2-1,ASSQDWLAGGYNEQF
TRBV27,TRBJ1-2,ASSRVREVHGYT
TRBV6-6,TRBJ2-2,ASSYWGLAGELF
TRBV19,TRBJ2-1,ASSIPSGGASSYNEQF
TRBV7-8,TRBJ1-2,ASSDRDRVTRGYT
TRBV19,TRBJ1-2,ASSIGGNGYT
TRBV5-8,TRBJ2-3,ASSPWTGGGTDTQY
TRBV6-5,TRBJ2-2,ASSYWGHLGTGELF
TRBV2,TRBJ2-7,ASRVTGDEQY
TRBV7-9,TRBJ2-5,ASSPPPGAGGPETQY
TRBV5-1,TRBJ1-1,ASSLRTNSLDLAF
TRBV19,TRBJ2-2,ASSIWQGTGELF
TRBV14,TRBJ2-1,ASSQAGSRIMQF
TRBV19,TRBJ2-2,ASSLPLTGELF